This T cell receptor beta chain is from a study of cytomegalovirus exposure and HLA in healthy donors. Separate from the approximately 700-subject first cohort was the roughly 130-subject validation cohort, to which the donors belonged. The CDR3 loop spans 17 amino acids. V shed 1 base and J 4 bases; nucleotides not matched to a gene: 11. Germline V gene sequence: CDR1 SQVTM, CDR2 ANQGSEA. To note about this clone: Antigen unknown.

General observations from the study: TCR beta chains numbering 150 to 200 were designated cytomegalovirus-associated.

The table came from immunoSEQ multiplex PCR; TCRdb's copy has only in-frame clones and leaves some out. The table lists more than 95,000 clones, 89% of them singletons. This TCR came from a woman between 18 and 29 years old in good health and CMV-seronegative. What was sequenced was PBMCs. The chain couples TRBV29-1 to TRBJ2-3; 10 nucleotides agree with TRBD1. The CDR3 is CSVEGSPGQGLADTQYF. As DNA, the CDR3 is TGCAGCGTTGAAGGATCCCCGGGACAGGGGTTAGCAGATACGCAGTATTTT.